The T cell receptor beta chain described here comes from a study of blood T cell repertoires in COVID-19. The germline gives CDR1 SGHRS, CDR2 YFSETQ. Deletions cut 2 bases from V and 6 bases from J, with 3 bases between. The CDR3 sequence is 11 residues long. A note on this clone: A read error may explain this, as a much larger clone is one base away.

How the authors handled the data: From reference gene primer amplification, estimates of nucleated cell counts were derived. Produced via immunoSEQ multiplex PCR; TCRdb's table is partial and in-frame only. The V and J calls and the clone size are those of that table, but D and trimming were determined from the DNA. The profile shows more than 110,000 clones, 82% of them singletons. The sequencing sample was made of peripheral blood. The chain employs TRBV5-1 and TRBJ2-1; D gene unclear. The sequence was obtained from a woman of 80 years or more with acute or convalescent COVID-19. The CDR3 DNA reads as TGCGCCAGCAGCTTCATCAATGAGCAGTTCTTC. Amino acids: CASSFINEQFF. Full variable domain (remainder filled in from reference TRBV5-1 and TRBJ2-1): KAGVTQTPRYLIKTRGQQVTLSCSPISGHRSVSWYQQTPGQGLQFLFEYFSETQRNKGNFPGRFSGRQFSNSRSEMNVSTLELGDSALYLCASSFINEQFFGPGTRLTVL.